These 14 T cell receptor beta chains were sequenced from one sample in a study of blood T cell repertoires in COVID-19. Clones were sequenced by immunoSEQ multiplex PCR, and TCRdb holds only the in-frame ones, with some missing. The sample holds over 100,000 clones, more than 80% seen once. Input material: peripheral blood. All receptors come from a man in his sixties with acute or convalescent COVID-19.

V and J are TRBV6-1 and TRBJ2-1, with 13 bases lining up with TRBD2. The CDR3 covers 18 residues. Per the germline V gene, CDR1 is MNHNS and CDR2 is SASEGT. With V trimmed by 1 base and J by 7 bases, 10 bases remained unmatched. The CDR3 protein is CASSEGLAGGVFGNEQFF. Written as DNA, the CDR3 is TGTGCCAGCAGTGAAGGACTAGCGGGAGGAGTATTCGGGAATGAGCAGTTCTTC.

The chain is built from TRBV29-1 and TRBJ2-7; 7 nucleotides match TRBD1. The germline V gene has CDR1 SQVTM and CDR2 ANQGSEA. The length of the CDR3 is 14 residues. Trimming cost V 6 bases and J 0 bases; bases outside gene matches: 8. In nucleotides, the CDR3 is TGCAGCGTGGCGACAGGGTTGTCCTCCTACGAGCAGTACGTC. It encodes CSVATGLSSYEQYV.

The chain recombines TRBV29-1 with TRBJ2-1, with 10 bases lining up with TRBD2. This CDR3 comprises 16 residues. Trimming took 7 bases from V and 2 from J; bases not matched to a gene: 11. Per germline, CDR1 SQVTM and CDR2 ANQGSEA. The CDR3 region is CSATPRGTSAYNEQFF. DNA for the CDR3: TGCAGCGCAACGCCTAGGGGGACTAGCGCCTACAATGAGCAGTTCTTC.

The chain employs TRBV11-3 and TRBJ2-5; 7 nucleotides agree with TRBD2. The V segment lost 5 bases and the J segment 7 bases; nucleotides outside the gene matches: 7. Germline V CDR1 and CDR2: SGHNT, YENEEA. The CDR3 is 13 residues long. The CDR3 DNA reads as TGTGCCAGCAGCATACTGACGGGAGGGACCCAGTACTTC. Residues: CASSILTGGTQYF.

The chain carries TRBV6-6 and TRBJ1-2; the D is unclear. This CDR3 contains 14 residues. Germline CDR1 is MNHNY and CDR2 is SVGAGI (reference sequence). V shed 6 bases and J shed 5 bases, with 16 bases lying between them. The CDR3 sequence is CASSSRTVSYGYTF. Written as DNA, the CDR3 is TGTGCCAGCAGCTCCAGAACAGTGTCTTATGGCTACACCTTC.

The chain joins TRBV30 to TRBJ2-3, with D unresolved. Trimming removed 3 bases from V and 2 bases from J, with 12 bases in between. The CDR3 totals 14 residues. In germline, CDR1 is GTSNPN, CDR2 SVGIG (reference sequence). Written as DNA, the CDR3 is TGTGCCTGGAGGGCGGCAGCCTTCACAGATACGCAGTATTTT. Residues: CAWRAAAFTDTQYF.

The V gene is TRBV7-9, the J gene TRBJ1-2; D gene uncertain. V lost 3 bases to trimming and J lost 2 bases, with 13 bases between them. CDR3 length: 15 residues. Germline loops: CDR1 SEHNR, CDR2 FQNEAQ (reference sequence). The CDR3 loop is CASSFSGRGNYGYTF. The CDR3 nucleotides read TGTGCCAGCAGCTTTAGCGGCCGGGGAAACTATGGCTACACCTTC.

The count of this clone is one. CDR3 DNA: TGTGCCAGCAGCTTAGTTCGGGAGACCCAGTACTTC. Its protein is CASSLVRETQYF. V and J are TRBV7-8 and TRBJ2-5; no firm D call. The V gene's germline CDR1 is SGHVS and CDR2 FQNEAQ. Trimming stripped 1 base from V and 5 bases from J, with 5 bases between. This CDR3 is 12 amino acids long.

This chain joins TRBV13 and TRBJ1-1, with unresolved D. Germline CDR1 reads PRHDT; CDR2 reads FYEKMQ (reference sequence). The CDR3 has 13 amino acids. V gave up 2 bases and J gave up 1 base, with 5 bases separating them. CDR3 nucleotide sequence: TGTGCCAGCAGCTTAAACAGGAACACTGAAGCTTTCTTT. This encodes CASSLNRNTEAFF.

The chain combines TRBV7-2 with TRBJ2-1, with D perhaps matching TRBD1 (5 bases). V dropped 5 bases and J dropped 10 bases, with 12 bases sitting between them. The CDR3 is made up of 12 amino acids. Looked up from germline, CDR1 is SGHTA and CDR2 is FQGNSA. As DNA, the CDR3 is TGTGCCAGCAGCCTAGGAAGGGGAGAGCAGTTCTTC. Its protein is CASSLGRGEQFF.

The chain joins TRBV19 to TRBJ2-1, with 9 positions matching TRBD1. Germline assignment: CDR1 LNHDA and CDR2 SQIVND (reference sequence). The CDR3 covers 14 residues. V lost 6 bases to trimming and J lost 8 bases; unmatched junction nucleotides: 8. CDR3 sequence: CASREGQGRDEQFF. The DNA for the CDR3 is TGTGCCAGTAGAGAGGGACAGGGCAGGGATGAGCAGTTCTTC.

V and J are TRBV6-1 and TRBJ2-7, with D tentatively TRBD1 (5 bases). V dropped 4 bases and J dropped 5 bases, with 18 bases sitting between them. Germline-derived CDR1 and CDR2 are MNHNS and SASEGT. This CDR3 comprises 15 residues. The CDR3 DNA follows: TGTGCCAGCAGTGCAGCCCCCCAGGGCTACAACGAGCAGTACGTC. It encodes CASSAAPQGYNEQYV.

The V gene is TRBV5-1, the J gene TRBJ2-2, with D hard to call. This CDR3 region has 15 residues. CDR1 SGHRS and CDR2 YFSETQ come from the germline V gene. Trimming removed 0 bases from V and 1 base from J, with 7 bases in between. CDR3 coding DNA: TGCGCCAGCAGCTTGGCCCAACTGAACACCGGGGAGCTGTTTTTT. This translates into CASSLAQLNTGELFF.

The chain uses TRBV10-3 and TRBJ1-2; D is possibly TRBD1 (5 bases). The length of the CDR3 is 13 residues. Trimming cost V 8 bases and J 0 bases, with 10 bases left between them. Germline CDR1 reads ENHRY; CDR2 reads SYGVKD. CDR3 region: CAIGASTNYGYTF. For the CDR3, the DNA is TGTGCCATCGGGGCCTCCACTAACTATGGCTACACCTTC.